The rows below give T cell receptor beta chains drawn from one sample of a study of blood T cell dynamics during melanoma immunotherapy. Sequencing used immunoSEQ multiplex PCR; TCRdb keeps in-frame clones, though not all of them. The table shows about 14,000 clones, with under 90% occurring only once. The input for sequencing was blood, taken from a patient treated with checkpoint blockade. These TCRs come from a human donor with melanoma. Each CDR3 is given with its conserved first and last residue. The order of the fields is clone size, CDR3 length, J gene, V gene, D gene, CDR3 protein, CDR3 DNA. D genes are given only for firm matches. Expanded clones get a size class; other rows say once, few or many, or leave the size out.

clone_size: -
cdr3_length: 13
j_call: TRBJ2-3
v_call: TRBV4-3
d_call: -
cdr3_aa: CASSQGGFGTQYF
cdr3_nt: TGCGCCAGCAGCCAAGGGGGGTTTGGTACGCAGTATTTT

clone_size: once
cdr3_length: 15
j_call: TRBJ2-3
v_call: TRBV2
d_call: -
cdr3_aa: CASTERPRSTDTQYF
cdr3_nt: TGTGCCAGCACCGAGCGTCCCCGGAGCACAGATACGCAGTATTTT

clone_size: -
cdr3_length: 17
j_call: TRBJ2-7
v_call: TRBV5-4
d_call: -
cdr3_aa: CASSLISVGQSSYEQYF
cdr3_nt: TGTGCCAGCAGCTTGATTAGCGTCGGACAGTCCTCCTACGAGCAGTACTTC

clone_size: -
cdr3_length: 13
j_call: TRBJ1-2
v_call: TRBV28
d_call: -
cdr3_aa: CATRRGGDYGYTF
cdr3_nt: TGTGCCACTCGTCGGGGGGGGGACTATGGCTACACCTTC

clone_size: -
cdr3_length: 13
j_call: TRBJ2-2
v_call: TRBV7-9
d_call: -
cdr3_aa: CASTRGSPGELFF
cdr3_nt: TGTGCCAGCACACGTGGGAGTCCCGGGGAGCTGTTTTTT

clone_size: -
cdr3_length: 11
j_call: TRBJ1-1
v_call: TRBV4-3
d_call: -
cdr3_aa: CASSQGGEAFF
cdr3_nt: TGCGCCAGCAGCCAAGGGGGTGAAGCTTTCTTT

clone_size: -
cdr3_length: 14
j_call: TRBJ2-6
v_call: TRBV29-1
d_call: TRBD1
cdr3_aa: CSVEDRTGANVLTF
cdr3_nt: TGCAGCGTTGAGGACAGGACCGGGGCCAACGTCCTGACTTTC

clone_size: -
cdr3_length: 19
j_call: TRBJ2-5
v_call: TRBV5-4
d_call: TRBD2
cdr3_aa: CASSPKVGGGAIGGETQYF
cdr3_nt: TGTGCCAGCAGCCCGAAGGTTGGCGGGGGGGCGATAGGAGGAGAGACCCAGTACTTC

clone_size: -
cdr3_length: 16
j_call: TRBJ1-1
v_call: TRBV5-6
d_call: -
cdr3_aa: CASTSPGAGLHTEAFF
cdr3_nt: TGTGCCAGCACCTCCCCAGGGGCCGGGCTTCACACTGAAGCTTTCTTT

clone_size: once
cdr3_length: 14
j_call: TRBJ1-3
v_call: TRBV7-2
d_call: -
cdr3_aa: CASSLSGAGNTIYF
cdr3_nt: TGTGCCAGCAGCTTGTCAGGGGCTGGAAACACCATATATTTT

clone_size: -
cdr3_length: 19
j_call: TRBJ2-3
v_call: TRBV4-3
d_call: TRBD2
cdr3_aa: CASSGGWTSGGGRTDTQYF
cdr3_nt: TGCGCCAGCAGCGGAGGGTGGACTAGCGGGGGGGGCCGCACAGATACGCAGTATTTT

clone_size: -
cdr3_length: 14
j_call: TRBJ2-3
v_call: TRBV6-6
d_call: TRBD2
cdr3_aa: CASEAGGSTDTQYF
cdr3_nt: TGTGCCTCCGAAGCGGGGGGGAGCACAGATACGCAGTATTTT

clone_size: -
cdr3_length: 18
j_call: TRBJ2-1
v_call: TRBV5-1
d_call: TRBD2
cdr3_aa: CASSWTSGGRSSYNEQFF
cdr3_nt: TGCGCCAGCAGCTGGACTAGCGGGGGCCGTAGCTCCTACAATGAGCAGTTCTTC

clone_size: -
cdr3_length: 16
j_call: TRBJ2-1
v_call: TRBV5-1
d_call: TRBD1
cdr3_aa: CASSLVGGAGHNEQFF
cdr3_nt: TGCGCCAGCAGCTTGGTAGGGGGCGCCGGGCACAATGAGCAGTTCTTC

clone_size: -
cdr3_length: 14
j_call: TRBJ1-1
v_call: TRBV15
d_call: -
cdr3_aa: CATSRDRWNTEAFF
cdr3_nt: TGTGCCACCAGCAGAGACAGGTGGAACACTGAAGCTTTCTTT

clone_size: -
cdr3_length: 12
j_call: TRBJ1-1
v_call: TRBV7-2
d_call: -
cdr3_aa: CASSLGSTEAFF
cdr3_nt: TGTGCCAGCAGCTTGGGGAGCACTGAAGCTTTCTTT

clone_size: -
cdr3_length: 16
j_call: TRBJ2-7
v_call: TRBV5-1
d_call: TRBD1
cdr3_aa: CASSLAGTGPSYEQYF
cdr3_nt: TGCGCCAGCAGCTTGGCTGGGACAGGGCCCTCCTACGAGCAGTACTTC

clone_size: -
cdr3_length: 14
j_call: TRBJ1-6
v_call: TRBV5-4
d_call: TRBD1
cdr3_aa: CASSGQGYNSPLHF
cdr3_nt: TGTGCCAGCAGCGGACAGGGGTATAATTCACCCCTCCACTTT

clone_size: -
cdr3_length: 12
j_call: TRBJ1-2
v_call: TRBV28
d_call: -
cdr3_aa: CASRSYGGGYTF
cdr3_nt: TGTGCCAGCAGGAGTTACGGTGGGGGCTACACCTTC

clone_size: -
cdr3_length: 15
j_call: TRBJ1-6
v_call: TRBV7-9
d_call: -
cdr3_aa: CASSLGGPENSPLHF
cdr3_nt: TGTGCCAGCAGCTTAGGGGGACCCGAAAATTCACCCCTCCACTTT

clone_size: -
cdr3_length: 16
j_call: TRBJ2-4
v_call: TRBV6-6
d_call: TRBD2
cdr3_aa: CASSKLAGGQVGIQYF
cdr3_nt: TGTGCCAGCAGCAAACTAGCGGGAGGTCAAGTCGGCATTCAGTACTTC

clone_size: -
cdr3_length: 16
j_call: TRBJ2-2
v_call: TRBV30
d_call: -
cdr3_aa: CALTRAPIGNTGELFF
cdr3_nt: TGTGCCTTGACCCGGGCTCCTATAGGGAACACCGGGGAGCTGTTTTTT

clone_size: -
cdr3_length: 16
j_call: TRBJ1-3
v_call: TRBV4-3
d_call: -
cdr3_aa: CASSQDSLGHGNTIYF
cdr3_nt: TGCGCCAGCAGCCAAGATTCGCTCGGACACGGAAACACCATATATTTT

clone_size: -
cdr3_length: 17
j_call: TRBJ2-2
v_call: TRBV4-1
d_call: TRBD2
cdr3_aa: CASSQSTSGGNTGELFF
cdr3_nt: TGCGCCAGCAGCCAATCTACTAGCGGGGGCAACACCGGGGAGCTGTTTTTT

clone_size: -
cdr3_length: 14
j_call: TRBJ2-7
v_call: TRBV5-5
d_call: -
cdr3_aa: CASSQQPPLYEQYF
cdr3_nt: TGTGCCAGCTCACAACAGCCGCCCCTCTACGAGCAGTACTTC

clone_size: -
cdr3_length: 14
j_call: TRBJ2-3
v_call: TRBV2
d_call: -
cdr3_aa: CASRDLVSTDTQYF
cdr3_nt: TGTGCCAGCAGGGACTTGGTTAGCACAGATACGCAGTATTTT

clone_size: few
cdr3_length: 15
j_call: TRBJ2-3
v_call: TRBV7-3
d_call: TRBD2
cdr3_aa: CASSPGGGPTDTQYF
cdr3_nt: TGTGCCAGCAGCCCCGGGGGGGGACCCACAGATACGCAGTATTTT

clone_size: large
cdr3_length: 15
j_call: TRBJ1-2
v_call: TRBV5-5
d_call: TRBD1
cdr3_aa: CASSKRTGGDYGYTF
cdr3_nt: TGTGCCAGCAGCAAACGGACAGGGGGCGACTATGGCTACACCTTC

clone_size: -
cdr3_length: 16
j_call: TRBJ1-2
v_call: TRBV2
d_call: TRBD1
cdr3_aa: CASSQQGAGGNYGYTF
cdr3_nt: TGTGCCAGCAGTCAACAGGGGGCCGGGGGTAACTATGGCTACACCTTC